This TCR beta chain was captured in a study of spatial heterogeneity in lung cancer. Overall study: When available, follow-up PBMC samples taken a median of around two years after resection were sequenced.

The ends lost 10 bases at V and 10 bases at J; junction bases unmatched: 17. This CDR3 comprises 14 residues. Germline CDR1 reads ENHRY; CDR2 reads SYGVKD. Remarks on this clonotype: With a much larger clone just one base away, this may be a read error.

The library protocol tagged each TCR cDNA with a unique molecular identifier. Each CDR3 protein gets one entry after TCRdb re-called the 5' RACE reads with MiXCR. The top ten clones hold roughly a third of a sample with tens of thousands of distinct CDR3 sequences, about 10% of them seen once. Time point indicated: blood at routine non-recurrence follow-up after resection. Here the sequenced sample was PBMCs, taken at follow-up. This clonotype was sampled from a male donor with early-stage non-small cell lung cancer. V is TRBV10-3 and J is TRBJ1-2, with TRBD1 matching 8 bases. CDR3 sequence (DNA): TGTGCCACTGGACAGGGTCTGAGGGATCATGACTACACCTTC. As protein: CATGQGLRDHDYTF.